The sequence of this T cell receptor beta chain was determined in a study of cytomegalovirus exposure and HLA in healthy donors (dated by TCRdb to 2015 to 2018). Context from the whole study: According to an earlier analysis of 587 of the donors, 200 million or so T cells yielded some 120 million unique TCR beta sequences and more than 250 Gb of sequence data. An early release covering over 500 HLA-typed donors comprised about 300 gigabases of sequencing data and tens of millions of unique TCR sequences. Of the 350 to 450 genotyped donors, approximately 82% fell in the genetic ancestry cluster associated with self-reported Caucasian donors. The study was designed to test whether signatures of past pathogen exposure could be identified by cataloging public T cell receptors. Using immunosequencing, the study profiled T cell repertoires from fewer than 850 subjects and related those repertoires to cytomegalovirus serostatus. Along with the roughly 700-subject first cohort, a separate validation cohort of over 90 different subjects was used. The study combined high-throughput TCR immunosequencing, statistical association of individual TCRs with disease status, and machine learning to predict cytomegalovirus infection status. In a later analysis, previously published TCR beta repertoires from 666 donors were re-analyzed and high-resolution HLA genotyping was added so that TCR occurrence patterns could be studied. The later analysis used no new phenotypic data to find candidate immune exposures, relying instead on TCR beta sequences and their occurrence across donors. An earlier analysis of 587 of the donors used high-throughput TCR beta sequencing to judge whether each TCR beta V gene segment behaved as functional or pseudogenic. Donor age, sex, ethnicity and CMV serostatus were compiled together with the repertoire data. A later genetic analysis took genome-wide SNP genotypes for about 55% of the roughly 670 donors and used that subset as a discovery cohort. Every repertoire in the discovery cohort had been generated on one and the same sequencing platform. HLA typing covered class I and class II loci at four-digit resolution. The number of donors typed differed by locus, with 629-630 for A, B, C, DRB1 and DQB1, roughly 520 for DQA1, some 570 for DPA1, and around 430 for DPB1. Four or five DR-DQ haplotypes were handled as single units for association and clustering, since linkage in the cohort was strong. Among 350 to 400 genotyped donors of the cohort, an average of approximately 240,000 unique TCR beta nucleotide sequences were sequenced per donor, around 20% of them non-productive.

The method was the immunoSEQ multiplex PCR assay. A mixture of 60 forward primers for TCR Vbeta segments and 13 reverse primers for TCR Jbeta segments was used in the multiplex PCR. A multiplex PCR assay on genomic DNA amplified the CDR3 region of rearranged TCR beta genes. On the Illumina HiSeq System, the amplified TCR beta libraries were sequenced as 87-base-pair reads. The published analysis was carried out like this. In a later analysis, around 80 million unique TCR beta chains were counted across the approximately 670 repertoires, and roughly 9.9 million of these chains were shared by at least two donors. To remove PCR and sequencing errors, raw reads were error-corrected and collapsed into unique sequences using a nearest-neighbor algorithm that merged closely related sequences. V, D and J gene segments were assigned by aligning CDR3 sequences to IMGT reference sequences. For a sequence to be retained, at least a six-nucleotide match to both a V gene segment and a J gene segment was required. Rearrangements were called productive when the CDR3 lacked stop codons and stayed in frame with V and J; all others were non-productive. Following IMGT convention, CDR3 was defined as the stretch from the second conserved V-encoded cysteine to the conserved J-encoded phenylalanine. The earlier analysis of about 570 of the donors excluded any sequence lacking an unambiguous match to a single V gene segment. In an earlier analysis of approximately 610 of the donors, V segments were called functional above 56.7% productive rearrangements and were called segregating when the between-donor standard deviation exceeded 5%. A statistical classification framework was built to diagnose cytomegalovirus status from the catalog of TCR beta chain sequences. In a later analysis, V and J genes were assigned by comparing TCR nucleotide sequences against IMGT/GENE-DB human TR gene sequences. The TCRdist pipeline was used in a later analysis to assign CDR3 sequences and most-parsimonious VDJ recombination scenarios. A later analysis defined each TCR beta chain by its CDR3 amino acid sequence plus V-gene family, and excluded reads lacking a unique V-gene family. In a later analysis, 450 to 600 highly shared, low-generation-probability nucleotide sequences were removed to address suspected cross-contamination and a sequencing artifact. For each public chain, a later analysis derived a clonal expansion index from normalized ranks of inferred template counts within each repertoire. In a later analysis, generation probabilities were computed using a VDJ recombination model fitted to out-of-frame rearrangements, and the results were checked against IGoR. Hypergeometric tests were used in a later analysis to score TCR-TCR, TCR-HLA and TCR-CMV co-occurrence, with a repertoire-size bias correction applied to the TCR pairs. False discovery rates were estimated in a later analysis by permuting HLA or CMV assignments 20 times. In a later analysis, co-occurring TCRs were grouped using DBSCAN, and TCRdist sequence similarity was added for clustering within HLA-allele-positive subsets. For co-occurrence clustering, repertoires with fewer than 30,000 or more than 120,000 public chains were excluded, along with roughly 5 repertoires with anomalous nucleotide sharing. TCRdb re-hosts the immuneACCESS table, in-frame sequences only. Its copies lack some clones; in the studies checked, an unresolved V gene accounts for under half of them, and the cause for the rest is not known. V and J calls and clone size are copied from that table; D and trimming were computed from the DNA. The sample table lists roughly 120,000 clones, about three fifths of them with a count of one. The top ten hold 10% of the sample.

In total, fewer than 750 healthy bone marrow donors made up the cohort. At the time of sampling, all cohort members were nominally healthy, though unrecorded immune exposures were likely present. The donor was CMV seropositive and was included in the group of around 300 seropositive cohort members. A peripheral blood sample was collected from each donor, and TCR beta sequencing was performed on peripheral blood mononuclear cells. Genomic DNA was extracted from the blood cell samples with the Qiagen DNeasy Blood Extraction Kit. Results and caveats for the whole study, not just this receptor: While some public TCRs were present in many individuals, most TCR sequences turned up only very rarely across donors. This cohort had only TCR beta chains sequenced, and the lack of alpha or paired-chain data limited which features could be detected. The study gave a list of over 150 TCR beta chains associated with cytomegalovirus. When HLA alleles, especially DR and DQ, strongly co-occurred, attributing TCR associations to individual alleles was difficult. Several of the top co-occurrence clusters appeared to be linked to parvovirus B19, influenza, CMV and Epstein-Barr virus, according to a later analysis. The classifier was reported to diagnose cytomegalovirus status with high specificity and sensitivity in both the original and validation cohorts. A further reported finding was that TCR beta sequences accurately predicted the HLA-A and HLA-B alleles for most subjects in the first cohort. The presence/absence analyses assumed that sequencing depth was roughly uniform across donors, and that assumption may not be true. A later genetic analysis associated a missense DCLRE1C variant with V-gene and J-gene trimming of TCR beta chains, and an independent cohort replicated the association. In a later analysis, the rate of TCR association differed among HLA loci, with DRB1 alleles having the most associated TCRs and HLA-C alleles having the fewest. Correlated functional status among segregating V segments might be attributable to linkage disequilibrium, but an unknown experimental factor could not be ruled out. According to a later genetic analysis, donors in an Asian-associated ancestry cluster had fewer N-insertions in productive TCRs than the approximately 700-donor mean. Broadly in line with IMGT annotations, most TCR beta V segments showed up in productive rearrangements about 87% or about 30% of the time in an earlier analysis of several hundred of the donors. The authors suggested that the approach could potentially be generalized to other disease states and immunological phenotypes. A cluster of highly shared sequence variants was judged likely to be a technical artifact of the sequencing pipeline. Specific HLA alleles were associated with around 18,000 TCR beta sequences at a false discovery rate of 0.05 in a later analysis. In vitro tests confirmed that three of the cytomegalovirus-associated TCR beta chains recognize cytomegalovirus antigens. Because HLA typing was unavailable for some donors at each locus, only the typed subset was used in association tests. Most CMV-associated TCR beta chains appeared to be HLA-restricted in a later analysis, and the HLA associations seemed to be driven largely by CMV exposure. A later analysis found that HLA-associated TCR beta chains were more clonally expanded and had lower generation probabilities than equally common non-associated chains. The earlier analysis of 450 to 700 of the donors excluded approximately 15 rarely observed V segments, including chromosome 9 orphons, because counts were too low. Immune exposure information for the cohort was limited to CMV serostatus.

On this clone: The antigen it recognizes is unknown. No much larger clone exists at a distance of one base, and base qualities are not known.

The clonotype originates from a man aged 35 to 55 in good health and CMV-seropositive. Material: PBMCs.

The CDR3 reads as follows: CASSKPGIVNTEAFF. The DNA is TGTGCCAGTAGTAAACCAGGGATTGTTAACACTGAAGCTTTCTTT. Rearrangement joined TRBV19 to TRBJ1-1; a tentative D call is TRBD1 (5 bases match). V drops 4 bases and J drops 2 bases, leaving 14 bases in between. The CDR3 runs 15 amino acids, cysteine and phenylalanine included. Only CDR3 DNA is held: 45 bases, read in frame from base 1. Per the germline V gene (reference sequence), LNHDA is the CDR1 and SQIVND is the CDR2.